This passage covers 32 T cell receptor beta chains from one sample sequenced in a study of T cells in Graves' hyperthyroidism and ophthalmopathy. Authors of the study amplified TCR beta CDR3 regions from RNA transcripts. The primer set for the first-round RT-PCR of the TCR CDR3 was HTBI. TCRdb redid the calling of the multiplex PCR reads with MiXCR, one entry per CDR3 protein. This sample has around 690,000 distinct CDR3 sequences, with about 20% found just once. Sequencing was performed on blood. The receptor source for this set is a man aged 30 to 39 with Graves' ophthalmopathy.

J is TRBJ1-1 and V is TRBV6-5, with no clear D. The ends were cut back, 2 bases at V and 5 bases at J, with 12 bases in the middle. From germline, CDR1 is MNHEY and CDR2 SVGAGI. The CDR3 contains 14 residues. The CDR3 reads CASSYEGLDTEAFF. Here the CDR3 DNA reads TGTGCCAGCAGTTACGAGGGCTTGGATACTGAAGCTTTCTTT.

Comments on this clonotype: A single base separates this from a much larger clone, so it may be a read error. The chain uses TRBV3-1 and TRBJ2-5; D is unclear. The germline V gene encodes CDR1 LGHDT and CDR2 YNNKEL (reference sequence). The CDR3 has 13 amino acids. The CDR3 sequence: CASSRPSQENQYF. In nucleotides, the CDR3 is TGTGCCAGCAGCCGACCCAGCCAAGAGAACCAGTACTTC.

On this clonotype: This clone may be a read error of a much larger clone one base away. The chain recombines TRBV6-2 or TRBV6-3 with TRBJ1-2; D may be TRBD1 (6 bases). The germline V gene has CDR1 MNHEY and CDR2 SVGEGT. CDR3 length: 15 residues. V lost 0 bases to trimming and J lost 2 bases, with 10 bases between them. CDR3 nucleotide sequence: TGTGCCAGCAGTTACTCGGCAGGGGCGAACTATGGCTACACCTTC. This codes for CASSYSAGANYGYTF.

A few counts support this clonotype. CDR3 nucleotide sequence: TGCAGTGCTAGAGGTGAAGGGGCTCAGCCCCAGCATTTT. The encoded protein is CSARGEGAQPQHF. The V gene is TRBV20-1, the J gene TRBJ1-5, with D tentatively TRBD1 (5 bases). This CDR3 has 13 residues. The V gene lost 1 base and the J gene lost 6 bases, with 10 bases spanning the gap. Germline loops: CDR1 DFQATT, CDR2 SNEGSKA (reference sequence).

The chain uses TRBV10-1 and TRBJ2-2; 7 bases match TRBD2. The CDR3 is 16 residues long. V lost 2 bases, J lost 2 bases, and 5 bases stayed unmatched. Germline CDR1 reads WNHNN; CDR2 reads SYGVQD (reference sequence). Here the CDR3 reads CASSERWTRNTGELFF. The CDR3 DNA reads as TGCGCCAGCAGTGAGCGCTGGACTAGAAACACCGGGGAGCTGTTTTTT.

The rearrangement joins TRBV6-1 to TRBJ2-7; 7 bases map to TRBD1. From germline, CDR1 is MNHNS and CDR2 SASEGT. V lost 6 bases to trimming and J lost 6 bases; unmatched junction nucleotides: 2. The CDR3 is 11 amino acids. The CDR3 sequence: CASRRQGEQYF. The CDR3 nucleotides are TGTGCCAGCAGGAGACAGGGCGAGCAGTACTTC.

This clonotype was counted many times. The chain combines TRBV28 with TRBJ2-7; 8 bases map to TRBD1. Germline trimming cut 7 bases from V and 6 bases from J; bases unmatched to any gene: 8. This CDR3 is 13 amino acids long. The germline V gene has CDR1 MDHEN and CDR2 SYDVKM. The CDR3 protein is CASTSGQGTEQYF. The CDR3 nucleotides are TGTGCCAGCACCTCAGGACAGGGAACCGAGCAGTACTTC.

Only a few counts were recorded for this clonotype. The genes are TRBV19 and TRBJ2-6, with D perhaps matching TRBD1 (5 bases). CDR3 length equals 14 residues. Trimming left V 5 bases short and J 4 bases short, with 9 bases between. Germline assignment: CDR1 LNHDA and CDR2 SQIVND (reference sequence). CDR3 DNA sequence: TGTGCCAGTAGTCAGGGAACCGGGGCCAACGTCCTGACTTTC. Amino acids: CASSQGTGANVLTF.

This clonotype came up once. The CDR3 coding sequence is TGTGCCAGCAGTGCGAGGACAGGGCTAAATGAAAAACTGTTTTTT. Translated: CASSARTGLNEKLFF. The chain couples TRBV6-2 or TRBV6-3 to TRBJ1-4, with TRBD1 matching 8 bases. The germline V gene has CDR1 MNHEY and CDR2 SVGEGT. V lost 5 bases and J lost 5; bases outside the gene matches: 7. This CDR3 spans 15 amino acids.

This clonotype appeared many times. The CDR3 DNA reads TGTGCCAGCAGTTTCGCGGTTAGCAATCAGCCCCAGCATTTT. It encodes CASSFAVSNQPQHF. V is TRBV12-3 or TRBV12-4 and J is TRBJ1-5; D not resolved. The CDR3 is made up of 14 amino acids. Trimming pared 3 bases from V and 0 bases from J, leaving 6 bases between.

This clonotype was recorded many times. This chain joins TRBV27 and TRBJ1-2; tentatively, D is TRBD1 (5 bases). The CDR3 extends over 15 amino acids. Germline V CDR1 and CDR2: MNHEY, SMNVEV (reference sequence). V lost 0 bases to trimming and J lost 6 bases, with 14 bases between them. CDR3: CASSLSVEGTHGYTF. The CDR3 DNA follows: TGTGCCAGCAGTTTATCGGTAGAGGGGACCCATGGCTACACCTTC.

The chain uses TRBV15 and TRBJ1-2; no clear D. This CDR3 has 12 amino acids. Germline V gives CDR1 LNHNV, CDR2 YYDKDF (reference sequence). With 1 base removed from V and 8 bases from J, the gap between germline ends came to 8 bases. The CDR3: CATSRGELGYTF. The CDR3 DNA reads TGTGCCACCAGCAGAGGAGAACTAGGCTACACCTTC.

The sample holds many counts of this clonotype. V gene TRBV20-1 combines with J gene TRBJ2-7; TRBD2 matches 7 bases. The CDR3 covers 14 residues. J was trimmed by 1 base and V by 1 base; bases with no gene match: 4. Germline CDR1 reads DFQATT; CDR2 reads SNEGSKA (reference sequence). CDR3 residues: CSARGLAESYEQYF. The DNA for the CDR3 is TGCAGTGCTAGAGGGCTAGCGGAGTCCTACGAGCAGTACTTC.

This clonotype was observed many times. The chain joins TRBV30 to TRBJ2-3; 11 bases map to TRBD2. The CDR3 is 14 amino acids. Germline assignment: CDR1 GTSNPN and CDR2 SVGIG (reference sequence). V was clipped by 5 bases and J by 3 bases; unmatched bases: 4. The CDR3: CAWGPSGRTDTQYF. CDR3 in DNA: TGTGCCTGGGGTCCTAGCGGGAGGACAGATACGCAGTATTTT.

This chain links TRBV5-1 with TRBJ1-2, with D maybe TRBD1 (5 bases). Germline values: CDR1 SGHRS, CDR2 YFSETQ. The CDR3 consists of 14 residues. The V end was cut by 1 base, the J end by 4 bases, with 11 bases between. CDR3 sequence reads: CASSLTQGGYGYTF. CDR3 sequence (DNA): TGCGCCAGCAGCTTGACTCAGGGTGGCTATGGCTACACCTTC.

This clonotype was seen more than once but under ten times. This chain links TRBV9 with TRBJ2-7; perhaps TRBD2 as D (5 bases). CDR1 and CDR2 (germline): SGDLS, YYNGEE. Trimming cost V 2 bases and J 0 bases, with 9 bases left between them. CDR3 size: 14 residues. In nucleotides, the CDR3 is TGTGCCAGCAGCGTCGGAGCGGACTCCTACGAGCAGTACTTC. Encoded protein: CASSVGADSYEQYF.

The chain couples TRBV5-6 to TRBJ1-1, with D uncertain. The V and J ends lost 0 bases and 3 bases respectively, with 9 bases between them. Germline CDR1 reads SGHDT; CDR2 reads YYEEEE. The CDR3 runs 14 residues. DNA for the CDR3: TGTGCCAGCAGCTTGGCCCGCGGGGACACTGAAGCTTTCTTT. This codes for CASSLARGDTEAFF.

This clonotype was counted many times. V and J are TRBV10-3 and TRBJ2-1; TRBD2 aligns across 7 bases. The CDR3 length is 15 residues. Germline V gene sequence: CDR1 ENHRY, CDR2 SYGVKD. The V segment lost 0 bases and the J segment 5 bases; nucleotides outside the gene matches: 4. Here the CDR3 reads CAISESAGDDNEQFF. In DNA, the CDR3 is TGTGCCATCAGTGAGTCGGCGGGAGACGACAATGAGCAGTTCTTC.

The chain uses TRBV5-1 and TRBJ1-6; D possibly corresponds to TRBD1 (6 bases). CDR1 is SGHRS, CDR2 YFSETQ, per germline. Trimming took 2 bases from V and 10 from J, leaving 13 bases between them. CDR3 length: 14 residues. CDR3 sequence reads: CASSFTGFGSPLHF. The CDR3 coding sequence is TGCGCCAGCAGCTTCACAGGGTTCGGATCACCCCTCCACTTT.

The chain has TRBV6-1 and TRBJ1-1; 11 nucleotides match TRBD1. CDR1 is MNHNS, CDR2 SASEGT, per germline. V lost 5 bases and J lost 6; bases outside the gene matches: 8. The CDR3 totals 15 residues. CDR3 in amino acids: CASSSVWTGGSEAFF. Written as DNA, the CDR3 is TGTGCCAGCAGTTCGGTATGGACAGGGGGCTCTGAAGCTTTCTTT.

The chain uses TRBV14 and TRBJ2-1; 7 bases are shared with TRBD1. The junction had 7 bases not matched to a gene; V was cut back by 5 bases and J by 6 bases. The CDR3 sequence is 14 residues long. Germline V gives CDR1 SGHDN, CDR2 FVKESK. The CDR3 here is CASSYRDRINEQFF. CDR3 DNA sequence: TGTGCCAGCAGCTACCGGGACAGAATCAATGAGCAGTTCTTC.

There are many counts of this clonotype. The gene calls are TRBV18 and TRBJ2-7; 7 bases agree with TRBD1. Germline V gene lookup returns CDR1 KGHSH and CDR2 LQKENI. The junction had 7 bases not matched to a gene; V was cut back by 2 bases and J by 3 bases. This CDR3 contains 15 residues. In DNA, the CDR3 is TGTGCCAGCTCACCAACGGGACAGTTCATCTACGAGCAGTACTTC. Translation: CASSPTGQFIYEQYF.

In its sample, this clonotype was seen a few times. The CDR3 DNA is TGTGCCAGCAGTTTAGGAGGGACAGGGTCGGAGACCCAGTACTTC. It specifies CASSLGGTGSETQYF. The chain carries TRBV12-3 or TRBV12-4 and TRBJ2-5, with 9 bases that match TRBD1. CDR3 size: 15 residues. V shed 1 base, J shed 5 bases, and the junction held 5 bases outside the gene matches.

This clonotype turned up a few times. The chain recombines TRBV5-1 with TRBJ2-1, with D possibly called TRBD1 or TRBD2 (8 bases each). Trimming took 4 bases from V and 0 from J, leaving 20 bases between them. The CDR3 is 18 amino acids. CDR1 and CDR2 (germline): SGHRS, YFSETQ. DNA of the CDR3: TGCGCCAGCAGCGGGACAGGTTTAGCGGGAAGCTCCTACAATGAGCAGTTCTTC. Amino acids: CASSGTGLAGSSYNEQFF.

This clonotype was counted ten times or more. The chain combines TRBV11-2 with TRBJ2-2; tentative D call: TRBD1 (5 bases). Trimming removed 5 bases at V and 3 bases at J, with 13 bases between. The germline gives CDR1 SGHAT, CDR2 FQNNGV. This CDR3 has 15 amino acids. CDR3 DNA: TGTGCCAGCAGCGCAAACCCCAGGGACACCGGGGAGCTGTTTTTT. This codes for CASSANPRDTGELFF.

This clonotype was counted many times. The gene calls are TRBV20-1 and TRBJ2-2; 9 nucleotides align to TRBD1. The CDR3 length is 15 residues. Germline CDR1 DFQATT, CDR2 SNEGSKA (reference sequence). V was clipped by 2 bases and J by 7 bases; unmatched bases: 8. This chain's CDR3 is CSARTAQGAVGELFF. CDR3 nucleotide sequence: TGCAGTGCTAGAACGGCACAGGGGGCCGTCGGGGAGCTGTTTTTT.

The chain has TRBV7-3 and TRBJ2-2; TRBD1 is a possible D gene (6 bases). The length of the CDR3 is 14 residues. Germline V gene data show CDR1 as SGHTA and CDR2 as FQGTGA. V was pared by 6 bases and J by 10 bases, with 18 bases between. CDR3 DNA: TGTGCCAGCAGTACTGGGACAACTCACCAGGAGCTGTTTTTT. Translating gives CASSTGTTHQELFF.

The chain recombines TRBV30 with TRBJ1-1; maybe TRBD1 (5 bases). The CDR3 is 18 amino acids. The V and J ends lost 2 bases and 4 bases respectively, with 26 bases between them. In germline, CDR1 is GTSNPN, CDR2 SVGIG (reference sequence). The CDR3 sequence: CAWSPTRGRRFRTTEAFF. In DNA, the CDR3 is TGTGCCTGGAGTCCCACGAGGGGCAGAAGATTTAGAACCACTGAAGCTTTCTTT.

The CDR3, as DNA: TGTGCCAGCAGGGAGAGTGGGGACGCTGGGGCCAACGTCCTGACTTTC. Amino acids: CASRESGDAGANVLTF. V usage is TRBV3-1 and J usage is TRBJ2-6; D may correspond to TRBD1 or TRBD2 (5 bases each). The germline gives CDR1 LGHDT, CDR2 YNNKEL (reference sequence). The length of the CDR3 is 16 residues. V gave up 6 bases and J gave up 2 bases, with 14 bases separating them.

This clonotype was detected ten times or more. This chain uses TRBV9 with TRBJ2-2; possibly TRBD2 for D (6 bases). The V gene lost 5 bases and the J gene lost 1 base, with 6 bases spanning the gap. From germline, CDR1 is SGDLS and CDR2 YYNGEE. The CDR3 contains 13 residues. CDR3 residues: CASRGGNTGELFF. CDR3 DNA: TGTGCCAGCAGGGGAGGGAACACCGGGGAGCTGTTTTTT. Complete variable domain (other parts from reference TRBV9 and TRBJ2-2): DSGVTQTPKHLITATGQRVTLRCSPRSGDLSVYWYQQSLDQGLQFLIQYYNGEERAKGNILERFSAQQFPDLHSELNLSSLELGDSALYFCASRGGNTGELFFGEGSRLTVL.

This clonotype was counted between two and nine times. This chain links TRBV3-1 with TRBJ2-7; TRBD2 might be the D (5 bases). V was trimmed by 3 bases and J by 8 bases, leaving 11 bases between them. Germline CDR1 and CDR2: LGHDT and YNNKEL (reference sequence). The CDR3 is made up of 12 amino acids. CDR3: CASSQSGVKQYF. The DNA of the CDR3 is TGTGCCAGCAGCCAGTCCGGGGTGAAGCAGTACTTC.

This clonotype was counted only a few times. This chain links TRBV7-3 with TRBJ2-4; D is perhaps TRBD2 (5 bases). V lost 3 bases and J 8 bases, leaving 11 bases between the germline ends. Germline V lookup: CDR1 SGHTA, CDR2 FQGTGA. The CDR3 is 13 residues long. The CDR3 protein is CASSFRPGDIQYF. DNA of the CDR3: TGTGCCAGCAGCTTCAGGCCCGGGGACATTCAGTACTTC.